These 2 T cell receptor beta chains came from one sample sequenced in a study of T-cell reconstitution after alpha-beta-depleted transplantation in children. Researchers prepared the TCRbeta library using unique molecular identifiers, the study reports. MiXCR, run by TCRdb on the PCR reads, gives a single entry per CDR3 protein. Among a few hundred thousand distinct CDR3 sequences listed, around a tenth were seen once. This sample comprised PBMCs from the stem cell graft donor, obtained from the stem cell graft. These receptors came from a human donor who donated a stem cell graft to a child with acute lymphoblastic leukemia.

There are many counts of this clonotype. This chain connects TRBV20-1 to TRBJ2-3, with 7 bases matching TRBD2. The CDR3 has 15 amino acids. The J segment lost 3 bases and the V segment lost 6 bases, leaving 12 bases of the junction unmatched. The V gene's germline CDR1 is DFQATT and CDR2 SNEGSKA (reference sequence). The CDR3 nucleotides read TGCAGTGCCTCAACCGGGGAGGGCAGGACAGATACGCAGTATTTT. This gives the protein CSASTGEGRTDTQYF.

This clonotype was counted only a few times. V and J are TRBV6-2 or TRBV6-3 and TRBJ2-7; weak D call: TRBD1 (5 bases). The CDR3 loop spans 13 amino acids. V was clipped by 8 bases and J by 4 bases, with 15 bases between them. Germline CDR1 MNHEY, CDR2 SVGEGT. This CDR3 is CASALGRDYEQYF. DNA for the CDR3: TGTGCCAGCGCCCTTGGCAGGGATTACGAGCAGTACTTC.